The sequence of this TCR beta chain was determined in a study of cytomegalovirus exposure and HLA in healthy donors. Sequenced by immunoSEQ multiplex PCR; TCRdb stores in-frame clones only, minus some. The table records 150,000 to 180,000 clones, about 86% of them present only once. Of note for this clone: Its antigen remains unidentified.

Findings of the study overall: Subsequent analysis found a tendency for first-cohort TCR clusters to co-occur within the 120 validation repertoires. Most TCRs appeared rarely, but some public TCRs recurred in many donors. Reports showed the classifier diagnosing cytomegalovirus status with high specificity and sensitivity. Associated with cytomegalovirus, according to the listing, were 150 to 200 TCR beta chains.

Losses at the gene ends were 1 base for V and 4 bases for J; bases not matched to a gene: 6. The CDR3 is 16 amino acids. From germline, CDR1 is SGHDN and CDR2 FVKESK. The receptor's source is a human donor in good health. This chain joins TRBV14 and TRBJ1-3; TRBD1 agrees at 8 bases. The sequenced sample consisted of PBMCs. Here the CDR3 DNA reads TGTGCCAGCAGCCAAGGCAACAGGGGGTCAGGAAACACCATATATTTT. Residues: CASSQGNRGSGNTIYF. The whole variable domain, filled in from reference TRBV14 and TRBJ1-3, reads EAGVTQFPSHSVIEKGQTVTLRCDPISGHDNLYWYRRVMGKEIKFLLHFVKESKQDESGMPNNRFLAERTGGTYSTLKVQPAELEDSGVYFCASSQGNRGSGNTIYFGEGSWLTVV.